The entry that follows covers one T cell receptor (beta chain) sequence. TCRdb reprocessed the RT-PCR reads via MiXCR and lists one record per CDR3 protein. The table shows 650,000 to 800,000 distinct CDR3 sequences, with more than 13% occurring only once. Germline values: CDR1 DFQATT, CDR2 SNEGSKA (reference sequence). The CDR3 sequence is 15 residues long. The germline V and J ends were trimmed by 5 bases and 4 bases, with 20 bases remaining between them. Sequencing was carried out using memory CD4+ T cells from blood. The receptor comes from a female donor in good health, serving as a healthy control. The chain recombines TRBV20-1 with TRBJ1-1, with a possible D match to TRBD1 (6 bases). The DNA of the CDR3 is TGCAGTGCTCCTTCGTCCGGGACATCTAGCACTGAAGCTTTCTTT. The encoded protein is CSAPSSGTSSTEAFF.